This T cell receptor beta chain was found in a study of T cells in localized non-small cell lung cancer. This clone was recorded only once. Method: immunoSEQ multiplex PCR; TCRdb's copy keeps in-frame clones and lacks some. Of about 82,000 clones listed, roughly 80% are singletons. This CDR3 spans 13 amino acids. Trimming pared 7 bases from V and 5 bases from J, leaving 14 bases between. Germline V gives CDR1 LNHDA, CDR2 SQIVND (reference sequence). Sequencing was performed on PBMCs, taken before any cancer treatment. This chain joins TRBV19 and TRBJ1-1; D is uncertain. This clonotype was sampled from a man aged 35-75 years with stage II squamous cell lung carcinoma. The CDR3 DNA reads TGTGCCAGTACCATCAGACTGGGAACTGAAGCTTTCTTT. It specifies CASTIRLGTEAFF.